The T cell receptor (beta chain) under discussion was sequenced for a study of cytomegalovirus exposure and HLA in healthy donors. Trimming pared 5 bases from V and 6 bases from J, leaving 27 bases between. The CDR3 extends over 18 amino acids. From germline, CDR1 is SGHTA and CDR2 FQGNSA. To note about this clone: Its specificity is not known.

The primer mix had 60 Vbeta and 13 Jbeta primers. Only in-frame clones appear in the TCRdb table, and some are missing; sequencing was by immunoSEQ multiplex PCR. The sample lists fewer than 95,000 clones, 76% occurring once. General observations from the study: V- and J-gene trimming in TCR beta was tied to a missense DCLRE1C variant by an analysis performed later.

The sequence derives from a man aged 35-49 years in good health and CMV-seronegative. This sequence joins TRBV7-2 and TRBJ2-3; a weak D match, TRBD1 (5 bases). The specimen sequenced was PBMCs. CDR3 protein: CASSIRQIGLEKKDTQYF. DNA for the CDR3: TGTGCCAGCAGCATCCGACAGATTGGTCTCGAGAAAAAGGATACGCAGTATTTT.